This TCR beta chain was recovered during a study of somatic mutations in cytotoxic T cells in rheumatoid arthritis. Germline CDR1 and CDR2: SGHAT and FQNNGV. CDR3 length: 15 residues. The ends lost 5 bases at V and 4 bases at J; junction bases unmatched: 8. The repertoire was sequenced with immunoSEQ multiplex PCR; TCRdb's copy has only in-frame clones and lacks some. The sample records some 11,000 clones, roughly 79% being singletons. The chain links TRBV11-2 to TRBJ2-1; TRBD2 agrees at 7 bases. The clonotype comes from a woman aged 55-69 years with rheumatoid arthritis. Sequencing input: CD8+ T cells sorted from blood. The CDR3: CASSTERDGYNEQFF. The CDR3 DNA sequence: TGTGCCAGCAGCACCGAGCGGGATGGTTACAATGAGCAGTTCTTC.